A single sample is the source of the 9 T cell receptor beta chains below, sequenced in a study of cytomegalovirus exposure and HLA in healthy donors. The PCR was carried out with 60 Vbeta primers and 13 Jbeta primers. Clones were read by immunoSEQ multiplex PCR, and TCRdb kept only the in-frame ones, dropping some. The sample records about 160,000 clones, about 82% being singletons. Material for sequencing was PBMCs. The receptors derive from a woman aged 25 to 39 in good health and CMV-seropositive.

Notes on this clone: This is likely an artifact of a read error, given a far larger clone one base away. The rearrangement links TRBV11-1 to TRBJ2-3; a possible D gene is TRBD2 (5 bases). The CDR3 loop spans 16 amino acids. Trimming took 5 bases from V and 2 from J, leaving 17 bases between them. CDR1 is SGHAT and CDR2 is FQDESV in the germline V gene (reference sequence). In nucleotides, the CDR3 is TGTGCCAGCAGCCAAGGACCGGGGAATTTCACAGATACGCAGTATTTT. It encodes CASSQGPGNFTDTQYF.

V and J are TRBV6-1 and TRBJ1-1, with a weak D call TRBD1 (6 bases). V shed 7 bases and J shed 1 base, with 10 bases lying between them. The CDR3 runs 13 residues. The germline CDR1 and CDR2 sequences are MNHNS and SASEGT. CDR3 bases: TGTGCCAGCAAGGGACAAACGAACACTGAAGCTTTCTTT. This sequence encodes CASKGQTNTEAFF.

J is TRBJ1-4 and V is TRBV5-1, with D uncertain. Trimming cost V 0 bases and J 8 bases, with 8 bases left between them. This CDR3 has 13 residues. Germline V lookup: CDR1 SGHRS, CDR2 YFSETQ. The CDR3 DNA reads TGCGCCAGCAGCTTGGGGTCCACAGAAAAACTGTTTTTT. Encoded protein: CASSLGSTEKLFF.

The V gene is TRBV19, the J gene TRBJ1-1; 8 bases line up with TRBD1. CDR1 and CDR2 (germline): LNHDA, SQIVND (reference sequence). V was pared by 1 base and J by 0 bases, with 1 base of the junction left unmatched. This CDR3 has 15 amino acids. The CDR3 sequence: CASSIGQGMNTEAFF. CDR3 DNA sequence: TGTGCCAGTAGTATAGGACAGGGGATGAACACTGAAGCTTTCTTT.

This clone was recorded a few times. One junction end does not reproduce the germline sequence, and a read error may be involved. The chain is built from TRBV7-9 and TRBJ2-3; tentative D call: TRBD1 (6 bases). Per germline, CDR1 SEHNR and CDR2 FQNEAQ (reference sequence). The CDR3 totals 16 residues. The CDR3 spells CSSSLVIGGATDTQYF. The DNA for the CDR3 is TGTTCCAGCAGCTTAGTCATAGGGGGAGCGACAGATACGCAGTATTTT. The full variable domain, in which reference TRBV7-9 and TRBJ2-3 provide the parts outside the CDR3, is DTGVSQNPRHKITKRGQNVTFRCDPISEHNRLYWYRQTLGQGPEFLTYFQNEAQLEKSRLLSDRFSAERPKGSFSTLEIQRTEQGDSAMYLCSSSLVIGGATDTQYFGPGTRLTVL.

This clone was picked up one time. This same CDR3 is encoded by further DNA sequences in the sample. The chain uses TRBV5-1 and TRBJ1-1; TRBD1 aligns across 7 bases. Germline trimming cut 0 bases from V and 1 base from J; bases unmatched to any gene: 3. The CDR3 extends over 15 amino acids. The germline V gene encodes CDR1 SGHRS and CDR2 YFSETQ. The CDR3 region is CASSLGAGGNTEAFF. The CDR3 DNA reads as TGCGCCAGCAGCTTGGGGGCAGGGGGGAACACTGAAGCTTTCTTT.

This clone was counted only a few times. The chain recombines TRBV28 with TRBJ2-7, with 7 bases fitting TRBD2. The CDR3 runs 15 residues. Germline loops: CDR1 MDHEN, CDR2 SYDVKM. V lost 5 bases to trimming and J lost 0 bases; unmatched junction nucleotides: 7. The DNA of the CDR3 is TGTGCCAGCAGTATGGGAGGGGATAGCTCCTACGAGCAGTACTTC. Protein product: CASSMGGDSSYEQYF. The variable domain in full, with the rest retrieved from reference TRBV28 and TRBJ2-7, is DVKVTQSSRYLVKRTGEKVFLECVQDMDHENMFWYRQDPGLGLRLIYFSYDVKMKEKGDIPEGYSVSREKKERFSLILESASTNQTSMYLCASSMGGDSSYEQYFGPGTRLTVT.

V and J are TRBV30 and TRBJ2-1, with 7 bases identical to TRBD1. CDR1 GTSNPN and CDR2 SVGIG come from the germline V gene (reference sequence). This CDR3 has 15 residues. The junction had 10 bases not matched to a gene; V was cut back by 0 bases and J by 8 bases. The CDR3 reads CAWSVLDRPSDEQFF. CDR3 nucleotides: TGTGCCTGGAGTGTACTGGACAGGCCCTCGGATGAGCAGTTCTTC. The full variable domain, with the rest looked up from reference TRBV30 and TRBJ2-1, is SQTIHQWPATLVQPVGSPLSLECTVEGTSNPNLYWYRQAAGRGLQLLFYSVGIGQISSEVPQNLSASRPQDRQFILSSKKLLLSDSGFYLCAWSVLDRPSDEQFFGPGTRLTVL.

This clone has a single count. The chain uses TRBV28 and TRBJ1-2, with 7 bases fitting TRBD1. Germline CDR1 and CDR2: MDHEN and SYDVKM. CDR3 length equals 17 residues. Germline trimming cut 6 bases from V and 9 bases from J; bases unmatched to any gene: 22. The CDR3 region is CASRALVQGQLTMRYTF. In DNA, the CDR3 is TGTGCCAGCAGAGCTCTCGTTCAGGGACAGCTAACTATGCGCTACACCTTC.